Each of the 32 T cell receptor beta chains below was sequenced from the same sample in a study of shared clonotypes between healthy human individuals. Libraries were prepared by immunoSEQ multiplex PCR; TCRdb keeps only in-frame clonotypes and omits some of them. Found here are around 700,000 clones, around four fifths of them singletons; the top ten hold around 1.7%. The sample comprised memory CD4+ T cells sorted from blood. Subset defined: CD45RA-negative fraction. These TCRs come from a woman in her 30s in good health.

The chain is built from TRBV19 and TRBJ1-2; D remains ambiguous. CDR3 size: 13 residues. V was cut by 1 base and J by 8 bases, with 11 bases left in between. Germline V CDR1 and CDR2: LNHDA, SQIVND (reference sequence). The CDR3 sequence is CASSIVARGGYTF. The CDR3, as DNA: TGTGCCAGTAGTATAGTTGCCCGTGGAGGCTACACCTTC.

The chain uses TRBV30 and TRBJ2-5; the match to TRBD2 covers 11 bases. This CDR3 contains 15 residues. Germline assignment: CDR1 GTSNPN and CDR2 SVGIG (reference sequence). V lost 2 bases to trimming and J lost 1 base; unmatched junction nucleotides: 3. The CDR3 is CAWSTGLAVQETQYF. In DNA, the CDR3 is TGTGCCTGGAGTACGGGACTAGCGGTCCAAGAGACCCAGTACTTC.

This clone has a handful of counts. This chain links TRBV5-1 with TRBJ2-1, with TRBD2 as a possible D gene (6 bases). CDR3 length: 15 residues. V lost 0 bases and J 10 bases, leaving 17 bases between the germline ends. Germline V gene sequence: CDR1 SGHRS, CDR2 YFSETQ. The CDR3 DNA reads TGCGCCAGCAGCTTGGGTCCGGGGGAATGGCTAGAGCAGTTCTTC. As protein: CASSLGPGEWLEQFF.

DNA of the CDR3: TGTGCCAGCAGCACCCGACTAGCGGGGGCGAACTACGAGCAGTACTTC. Translated, it gives CASSTRLAGANYEQYF. The rearrangement joins TRBV7-2 to TRBJ2-7; 12 positions agree with TRBD2. CDR1 and CDR2 from the germline V gene are SGHTA and FQGNSA. There are 16 residues in the CDR3. V trimming: 5 bases; J trimming: 3 bases; junction bases outside the gene matches: 8.

The genes are TRBV7-9 and TRBJ2-3; D remains unclear. Germline lookup yields CDR1 SEHNR and CDR2 FQNEAQ (reference sequence). CDR3 length: 14 residues. V lost 2 bases and J lost 2, with 8 bases in between. The CDR3 sequence: CASSLQQFTDTQYF. DNA of the CDR3: TGTGCCAGCAGCTTACAGCAATTCACAGATACGCAGTATTTT.

With respect to this clone: Within the sample, other DNA sequences also encode this same CDR3. The chain employs TRBV27 and TRBJ2-7, with 9 bases lining up with TRBD1. The V segment lost 1 base and the J segment 2 bases; nucleotides outside the gene matches: 6. This CDR3 comprises 16 residues. Per the germline V gene, CDR1 is MNHEY and CDR2 is SMNVEV (reference sequence). The CDR3 DNA follows: TGTGCCAGCAGTTTATGGGGACAGGGCGGGGCCTACGAGCAGTACTTC. Translating it yields CASSLWGQGGAYEQYF.

V gene TRBV4-2 combines with J gene TRBJ2-5; D might be TRBD2 (5 bases). V lost 1 base and J 10 bases, leaving 16 bases between the germline ends. Per germline, CDR1 LGHNA and CDR2 YNFKEQ. The CDR3 covers 14 residues. CDR3 in DNA: TGTGCCAGCAGCCAAGTCCCATCCCCCGGGGACCAGTACTTC. Translating it yields CASSQVPSPGDQYF.

J is TRBJ1-1 and V is TRBV9; D remains unclear. Germline assignment: CDR1 SGDLS and CDR2 YYNGEE. V lost 0 bases, J lost 5 bases, and 8 bases lay in between. CDR3 length: 13 amino acids. CDR3 protein: CASSVGAGTEAFF. For the CDR3, the DNA is TGTGCCAGCAGCGTAGGGGCGGGGACTGAAGCTTTCTTT.

This clone was seen a handful of times. J is TRBJ1-4 and V is TRBV12-5, with D uncertain. Trimming took 6 bases from V and 1 from J, leaving 9 bases between them. The CDR3 is 14 residues long. Germline V lookup: CDR1 LGHNT, CDR2 FRNRAP. CDR3 nucleotide sequence: TGTGCTAGTGGGCCGGGGAGAACTAATGAAAAACTGTTTTTT. This sequence encodes CASGPGRTNEKLFF. Combining the CDR3 with reference TRBV12-5 and TRBJ1-4 gives the whole variable domain DARVTQTPRHKVTEMGQEVTMRCQPILGHNTVFWYRQTMMQGLELLAYFRNRAPLDDSGMPKDRFSAEMPDATLATLKIQPSEPRDSAVYFCASGPGRTNEKLFFGSGTQLSVL.

CDR3 region: CASSLVLVPSYEQYF. Written as DNA, the CDR3 is TGCGCCAGCAGCTTGGTTCTAGTCCCCTCCTACGAGCAGTACTTC. The chain recombines TRBV5-1 with TRBJ2-7; D not resolved. Trimming took 0 bases from V and 0 from J, leaving 10 bases between them. CDR3 length: 15 amino acids. Germline V CDR1 and CDR2: SGHRS, YFSETQ. Using reference TRBV5-1 and TRBJ2-7 for the parts outside the CDR3, the full variable domain is KAGVTQTPRYLIKTRGQQVTLSCSPISGHRSVSWYQQTPGQGLQFLFEYFSETQRNKGNFPGRFSGRQFSNSRSEMNVSTLELGDSALYLCASSLVLVPSYEQYFGPGTRLTVT.

This clone was picked up one time. The chain is built from TRBV5-6 and TRBJ2-5, with TRBD1 as a possible D gene (5 bases). This CDR3 has 14 amino acids. Trimming removed 2 bases from V and 5 bases from J, with 13 bases in between. Germline CDR1 SGHDT, CDR2 YYEEEE. As DNA, the CDR3 is TGTGCCAGCAGCTTTTCCCGCAGGGCGGAGACCCAGTACTTC. Protein: CASSFSRRAETQYF.

Of note for this clone: This same CDR3 is encoded by further DNA sequences in the sample. The V and J genes are TRBV6-4 and TRBJ2-5; D is unresolved. Trimming left V 2 bases short and J 5 bases short, with 9 bases between. Germline CDR1 and CDR2: MRHNA and SNTAGT. This CDR3 has 13 amino acids. CDR3 residues: CASSDRPGETQYF. CDR3 DNA sequence: TGTGCCAGCAGTGACAGACCTGGGGAGACCCAGTACTTC.

The rearrangement joins TRBV18 to TRBJ1-5; D unclear. The CDR3 length is 13 residues. Trimming cost V 10 bases and J 5 bases, with 15 bases left between them. The germline V gene encodes CDR1 KGHSH and CDR2 LQKENI. The CDR3 loop is CATGPIRDQPQHF. The CDR3 nucleotides are TGTGCCACCGGGCCAATCCGGGATCAGCCCCAGCATTTT.

V gene TRBV7-7 combines with J gene TRBJ1-1; D is uncertain. This CDR3 region has 12 residues. Germline CDR1 reads SSHAT; CDR2 reads FNYEAQ (reference sequence). Trimming shortened V by 5 bases and J by 7 bases, and 11 bases separated the two germline ends. In nucleotides, the CDR3 is TGTGCCAGCAGCCTTTCCGAGGGTGAAGCTTTCTTT. This gives the protein CASSLSEGEAFF.

This clone has only a few counts. This chain connects TRBV6-4 to TRBJ1-5; D not certain. The CDR3 contains 14 residues. CDR1 and CDR2 from the germline V gene are MRHNA and SNTAGT. V was clipped by 3 bases and J by 6 bases, with 12 bases between them. The DNA of the CDR3 is TGTGCCAGCAGTGAAGAGCCGACGGCTCAGCCCCAGCATTTT. It translates to CASSEEPTAQPQHF.

A few counts support this clone. This chain uses TRBV6-5 with TRBJ1-1, with a tentative D call TRBD1 (5 bases). The V end was cut by 4 bases, the J end by 0 bases, with 12 bases between. The CDR3 is 15 amino acids. CDR1 is MNHEY and CDR2 is SVGAGI in the germline V gene. The CDR3 sequence: CASSLGLRMNTEAFF. The CDR3, as DNA: TGTGCCAGCAGTTTGGGACTCAGGATGAACACTGAAGCTTTCTTT.

About this clone: The same CDR3 also results from other DNA sequences found in this sample. This chain links TRBV5-1 with TRBJ2-7, with 11 positions matching TRBD1. The CDR3 is made up of 15 amino acids. CDR1 is SGHRS, CDR2 YFSETQ, per germline. The J segment lost 0 bases and the V segment lost 3 bases, leaving 2 bases of the junction unmatched. CDR3 sequence: CASSSGTGGSYEQYF. The CDR3, as DNA: TGCGCCAGCAGCTCCGGGACAGGGGGCTCCTACGAGCAGTACTTC.

The chain combines TRBV27 with TRBJ2-7, with 9 positions matching TRBD1. The CDR3 totals 14 residues. J gave up 3 bases and V 6 bases, and 6 bases lay outside the gene matches. The germline V gene has CDR1 MNHEY and CDR2 SMNVEV (reference sequence). The CDR3 loop is CASRLQGAGYEQYF. CDR3 sequence (DNA): TGTGCCAGCAGGCTACAGGGGGCCGGCTACGAGCAGTACTTC.

The V and J genes are TRBV5-1 and TRBJ2-5, with 10 bases matching TRBD2. J lost 4 bases, V lost 4 bases, and 10 bases had no gene match. Germline V CDR1 and CDR2: SGHRS, YFSETQ. The CDR3 is 16 residues long. CDR3 bases: TGCGCCAGCAGCGTATTAGCGGGAGGATCGGGAGAGACCCAGTACTTC. Translation gives CASSVLAGGSGETQYF.

This chain uses TRBV19 with TRBJ2-6; a weak D match, TRBD1 (5 bases). The CDR3 runs 19 residues. Germline lookup yields CDR1 LNHDA and CDR2 SQIVND (reference sequence). V was pared by 3 bases and J by 2 bases, with 20 bases between. This CDR3 reads CASSMARSQGSPGANVLTF. DNA for the CDR3: TGTGCCAGTAGTATGGCCCGCAGTCAGGGCTCCCCTGGGGCCAACGTCCTGACTTTC. The full variable domain, rest sourced from reference TRBV19 and TRBJ2-6, is DGGITQSPKYLFRKEGQNVTLSCEQNLNHDAMYWYRQDPGQGLRLIYYSQIVNDFQKGDIAEGYSVSREKKESFPLTVTSAQKNPTAFYLCASSMARSQGSPGANVLTFGAGSRLTVL.

The sample holds a few counts of this clone. The V gene is TRBV30, the J gene TRBJ2-6; D is unclear. This CDR3 is 12 amino acids long. V shed 8 bases and J shed 0 bases, with 5 bases lying between them. The germline V gene encodes CDR1 GTSNPN and CDR2 SVGIG (reference sequence). CDR3 region: CAASSGANVLTF. DNA of the CDR3: TGTGCCGCATCCTCTGGGGCCAACGTCCTGACTTTC.

The chain carries TRBV18 and TRBJ1-5; D is unresolved. The CDR3 has 14 residues. V was trimmed by 2 bases and J by 12 bases, leaving 17 bases between them. Germline V gene sequence: CDR1 KGHSH, CDR2 LQKENI. The CDR3 protein is CASSPGPTVRFQHF. CDR3 coding DNA: TGTGCCAGCTCACCAGGACCGACGGTTCGTTTCCAGCATTTT.

The CDR3 sequence is CASNSGTSAYQETQYF. In DNA, the CDR3 is TGTGCCAGCAACTCCGGGACTAGCGCGTATCAAGAGACCCAGTACTTC. This chain joins TRBV11-2 and TRBJ2-5, with TRBD2 matching 10 bases. Germline V gives CDR1 SGHAT, CDR2 FQNNGV. The trim removed 7 bases at V and 2 bases at J, leaving 10 bases unmatched. The CDR3 spans 16 residues.

V gene TRBV21-1 combines with J gene TRBJ1-1. TRBV21-1 is labeled a pseudogene. This CDR3 region has 9 residues. The CDR3 spells CASSKGGRF. In nucleotides, the CDR3 is TGTGCCAGCAGCAAGGGGGGCAGATTT.

V gene TRBV9 combines with J gene TRBJ1-6; D remains ambiguous. Looked up from germline, CDR1 is SGDLS and CDR2 is YYNGEE. CDR3 size: 16 residues. V was pared by 3 bases and J by 6 bases, with 16 bases between. CDR3 in DNA: TGTGCCAGCAGCGGACCCCCGGGTGCCTTTAATTCACCCCTCCACTTT. Its translation is CASSGPPGAFNSPLHF.

This clone was recorded many times. The sample has other DNA sequences that encode this CDR3 too. The chain links TRBV5-1 to TRBJ2-1; D call uncertain. This CDR3 is 15 amino acids long. From germline, CDR1 is SGHRS and CDR2 YFSETQ. Trimming removed 0 bases from V and 0 bases from J, with 7 bases in between. The CDR3 nucleotides are TGCGCCAGCAGCTTGGACACAAGCTCCTACAATGAGCAGTTCTTC. Amino acids: CASSLDTSSYNEQFF.

The rearrangement links TRBV28 to TRBJ2-1, with unresolved D. Germline assignment: CDR1 MDHEN and CDR2 SYDVKM. Trimming removed 7 bases at V and 8 bases at J, with 21 bases between. The CDR3 is made up of 15 amino acids. CDR3 residues: CASNLGAAATDEQFF. The DNA for the CDR3 is TGTGCCAGCAATCTGGGCGCGGCCGCCACCGATGAGCAGTTCTTC.

This chain uses TRBV5-4 with TRBJ2-5; 7 nucleotides match TRBD1. Trimming took 3 bases from V and 4 from J; bases not matched to a gene: 6. This CDR3 comprises 14 residues. Germline V CDR1 and CDR2: SGHNT, YYREEE (reference sequence). The chain's CDR3 is CASSSTGIRETQYF. The CDR3 bases are TGTGCCAGCAGCTCGACAGGGATTAGAGAGACCCAGTACTTC.

This chain uses TRBV6-1 with TRBJ1-4, with D hard to call. Germline CDR1 is MNHNS and CDR2 is SASEGT. Trimming left V 4 bases short and J 8 bases short, with 8 bases between. The CDR3 runs to 12 residues. The chain's CDR3 is CASSVPGEKLFF. The CDR3 coding sequence is TGTGCCAGCAGTGTTCCTGGGGAAAAACTGTTTTTT.

V is TRBV10-1 and J is TRBJ2-3; TRBD1 might be the D (6 bases). The CDR3 sequence is 19 residues long. CDR1 is WNHNN, CDR2 SYGVQD, per germline (reference sequence). Trimming removed 9 bases at V and 2 bases at J, with 30 bases between. CDR3 loop: CASSPGRVSSGTNTDTQYF. CDR3 nucleotide sequence: TGCGCCAGTTCCCCGGGCAGGGTTTCGTCCGGGACAAACACAGATACGCAGTATTTT.

This clone was seen a few times. The sample contains more than one DNA sequence encoding this CDR3. The chain combines TRBV28 with TRBJ2-7, with D tentatively TRBD2 (6 bases). Trimming shortened V by 6 bases and J by 4 bases, and 10 bases separated the two germline ends. From germline, CDR1 is MDHEN and CDR2 SYDVKM. This CDR3 contains 12 residues. This chain's CDR3 is CASRTGGYEQYF. CDR3 sequence (DNA): TGTGCCAGCAGAACCGGAGGGTACGAGCAGTACTTC.

The chain combines TRBV28 with TRBJ1-2; D is perhaps TRBD1 (6 bases). The germline gives CDR1 MDHEN, CDR2 SYDVKM. Trimming stripped 7 bases from V and 5 bases from J, with 11 bases between. The CDR3 covers 12 residues. The CDR3 loop is CASTLGQYGYTF. The DNA for the CDR3 is TGTGCCAGCACCCTTGGACAGTATGGCTACACCTTC.